This T cell receptor (beta chain) was retrieved from a study of T-cell reconstitution after alpha-beta-depleted transplantation in children. It was with unique molecular identifiers that the TCRbeta library was prepared. TCRdb re-called the PCR reads with MiXCR, one entry per CDR3 protein. The sample shows around 410,000 distinct CDR3 sequences, around 9.9% of them seen only once. Germline lookup yields CDR1 MNHEY and CDR2 SMNVEV (reference sequence). The CDR3 length is 15 residues. With 2 bases removed from V and 4 bases from J, the gap between germline ends came to 14 bases. This clonotype was obtained from a human donor who donated a stem cell graft to a child with acute myeloid leukemia. The input for sequencing was PBMCs from the stem cell graft donor, taken from the stem cell graft. This chain joins TRBV27 and TRBJ2-5; D call uncertain. The CDR3 DNA is TGTGCCAGCAGTTTAGTTTTCCGTGGTGGAGAGACCCAGTACTTC. Protein sequence: CASSLVFRGGETQYF.